These 27 T cell receptor beta chains were all obtained from the same sample, sequenced in a study of post-analysis software for immune sequencing data. What these receptors recognize is not known. Presence of unique molecular identifiers characterized the TCR beta cDNA libraries. One entry per CDR3 protein results from TCRdb running MiXCR on the PCR reads. The sample has 600,000 to 750,000 distinct CDR3 sequences, approximately 59% seen once. General observations from the study: Elevated frequency relative to controls characterized 4 or 5 TRBV segments in patients, TRBV5-6, TRBV5-1 and TRBV20-1 among them.

The sample consisted of blood. Every receptor here comes from a girl aged 2 to 10 with multiple sclerosis.

The chain links TRBV29-1 to TRBJ1-2; no firm D call. The ends were cut back, 7 bases at V and 8 bases at J, with 17 bases in the middle. The germline CDR1 and CDR2 sequences are SQVTM and ANQGSEA. The length of the CDR3 is 12 residues. CDR3 amino acids: CSAWTLKEGYTF. CDR3 bases: TGCAGCGCTTGGACCTTGAAGGAGGGCTACACCTTC.

The V call is TRBV20-1, the J call TRBJ2-4; no reliable D call. Per germline, CDR1 DFQATT and CDR2 SNEGSKA (reference sequence). V shed 0 bases and J shed 6 bases, with 12 bases lying between them. The CDR3 spans 14 residues. The CDR3 loop reads CSARDLSQLNIQYF. The CDR3 DNA sequence: TGCAGTGCTAGAGACCTATCTCAACTAAACATTCAGTACTTC.

V and J are TRBV27 and TRBJ1-2; TRBD1 agrees at 7 bases. Germline CDR1 reads MNHEY; CDR2 reads SMNVEV (reference sequence). The CDR3 length is 14 residues. The J segment lost 6 bases and the V segment lost 8 bases, leaving 12 bases of the junction unmatched. The DNA for the CDR3 is TGTGCCAGCGGTTACCGGGACAGAATAGATGGCTACACCTTC. Its translation: CASGYRDRIDGYTF.

This sequence joins TRBV20-1 and TRBJ2-4; 10 bases are a match to TRBD2. V shed 2 bases and J 6 bases; nucleotides not matched to a gene: 22. CDR1 DFQATT and CDR2 SNEGSKA come from the germline V gene (reference sequence). This CDR3 is 20 amino acids long. Here the CDR3 DNA reads TGCAGTGCTAGATTGAGACAGGGACCTTTTAGCGGGAGGTTCGGAAACATTCAGTACTTC. This gives the protein CSARLRQGPFSGRFGNIQYF.

This sequence joins TRBV12-3 or TRBV12-4 and TRBJ2-5; weak D call: TRBD2 (6 bases). Trimming took 3 bases from V and 3 from J, leaving 11 bases between them. The CDR3 runs to 14 residues. CDR3 coding DNA: TGTGCCAGCAGTTTGGAGGGCGAGGAAGAGACCCAGTACTTC. It yields the protein CASSLEGEEETQYF.

Points on this clonotype: One end of the junction fails to match germline, which may point to a read error. This sequence joins TRBV4-3 and TRBJ2-1; a weak D match, TRBD1 (6 bases). Germline CDR1 is LGHNA and CDR2 is YSLEER. CDR3 length: 16 residues. This CDR3 reads CASSQEPGATYNVQFF. The DNA of the CDR3 is TGCGCCAGCAGCCAAGAACCAGGGGCCACCTACAATGTGCAGTTCTTC.

The chain combines TRBV29-1 with TRBJ2-1, with TRBD2 matching over 13 bases. CDR1 is SQVTM and CDR2 is ANQGSEA in the germline V gene. The CDR3 is made up of 15 amino acids. V gave up 6 bases and J gave up 2 bases; unmatched junction bases: 4. The CDR3 nucleotides read TGCAGCGTATACGGGACTAGCGGGACCTACAATGAGCAGTTCTTC. It specifies CSVYGTSGTYNEQFF.

This clonotype came up a few times. V is TRBV27 and J is TRBJ2-1, with D perhaps TRBD1 (5 bases). Trimming pared 6 bases from V and 3 bases from J, leaving 9 bases between. Germline V lookup: CDR1 MNHEY, CDR2 SMNVEV (reference sequence). The CDR3 covers 13 residues. The CDR3 is CASRDIDYNEQFF. CDR3 in DNA: TGTGCCAGCAGGGACATTGACTACAATGAGCAGTTCTTC.

CDR3 in amino acids: CASSQGGTRGGLAKNIQYF. CDR3 sequence (DNA): TGTGCCAGCAGCCAAGGAGGGACAAGGGGTGGCCTAGCCAAAAACATTCAGTACTTC. The chain employs TRBV14 and TRBJ2-4; D may be TRBD1 (6 bases). V lost 1 base and J 0 bases, leaving 19 bases between the germline ends. The CDR3 has 19 residues. The germline V gene encodes CDR1 SGHDN and CDR2 FVKESK.

The chain combines TRBV9 with TRBJ2-3; the D gene could be TRBD1 or TRBD2 (6 bases each). Germline V lookup: CDR1 SGDLS, CDR2 YYNGEE. The CDR3 contains 16 residues. The germline V and J ends were trimmed by 0 bases and 5 bases, with 16 bases remaining between them. CDR3 loop: CASSVEGSGGGDTQYF. CDR3 sequence (DNA): TGTGCCAGCAGCGTAGAAGGTAGCGGAGGGGGAGATACGCAGTATTTT.

CDR3 bases: TGTGCCAGCAGTGAACTAGCGGGAGTAACAGATACGCAGTATTTT. It specifies CASSELAGVTDTQYF. V usage is TRBV25-1 and J usage is TRBJ2-3; 10 bases map to TRBD2. The CDR3 runs to 15 residues. CDR1 MGHDK and CDR2 SYGVNS come from the germline V gene. The junction had 2 bases not matched to a gene; V was cut back by 2 bases and J by 3 bases.

This clonotype has just a few counts. DNA for the CDR3: TGCGCCAGCAGCCAAGAGGAGGGAGTCGCAGATACGCAGTATTTT. Translation gives CASSQEEGVADTQYF. The gene calls are TRBV4-1 and TRBJ2-3; tentatively, D is TRBD2 (6 bases). Between the trimmed V and J ends, which lost 0 bases and 4 bases, there was a span of 11 bases. Germline loops: CDR1 MGHRA, CDR2 YSYEKL. This CDR3 contains 15 residues.

V and J are TRBV5-6 and TRBJ2-1; 8 nucleotides agree with TRBD1. This CDR3 comprises 16 residues. Germline-derived CDR1 and CDR2 are SGHDT and YYEEEE. Unmatched junction bases numbered 8, after V lost 1 base and J lost 5 bases. The DNA for the CDR3 is TGTGCCAGCAGCTTGCCCGGGACAGGACTCCACAATGAGCAGTTCTTC. Its translation: CASSLPGTGLHNEQFF.

This sequence joins TRBV28 and TRBJ2-1, with D hard to call. Trimming removed 8 bases from V and 5 bases from J, with 10 bases in between. The germline CDR1 and CDR2 sequences are MDHEN and SYDVKM. The CDR3 runs to 12 residues. CDR3 amino acids: CASGYLNNEQFF. As DNA, the CDR3 is TGTGCCAGCGGGTACCTGAACAATGAGCAGTTCTTC.

This clonotype occurred a few times. V gene TRBV11-2 combines with J gene TRBJ2-7; D possibly corresponds to TRBD1 (5 bases). The DNA matches TRBJ2-5 better at its end, which makes the J call doubtful. From germline, CDR1 is SGHAT and CDR2 FQNNGV. The CDR3 is made up of 12 amino acids. The CDR3 loop reads CASSQGFETQYF. DNA of the CDR3: TGTGCCAGCAGCCAGGGTTTCGAGACCCAGTACTTC.

This clonotype was seen only a few times. The chain is built from TRBV6-5 and TRBJ2-7; D gene uncertain. The germline V gene encodes CDR1 MNHEY and CDR2 SVGAGI. The CDR3 sequence is 15 residues long. V lost 0 bases, J lost 0 bases, and 9 bases lay in between. This CDR3 is CASSYSYSLSYEQYF. The CDR3 DNA reads as TGTGCCAGCAGTTACTCGTATAGCCTCTCCTACGAGCAGTACTTC.

The J gene is TRBJ2-1, the V gene TRBV29-1; 9 bases line up with TRBD2. The CDR3 extends over 14 amino acids. V shed 0 bases, J shed 8 bases, and the junction held 5 bases outside the gene matches. CDR1 and CDR2 (germline): SQVTM, ANQGSEA. The CDR3 DNA follows: TGCAGCGTTGAAGAACTAGCGGGTTTAGATGAGCAGTTCTTC. Translating gives CSVEELAGLDEQFF.

V gene TRBV20-1 combines with J gene TRBJ1-1; a weak D match, TRBD1 (6 bases). V was cut by 5 bases and J by 7 bases, with 14 bases left in between. Germline lookup yields CDR1 DFQATT and CDR2 SNEGSKA (reference sequence). The CDR3 loop spans 12 amino acids. The chain's CDR3 is CSAPTGEGEAFF. As DNA, the CDR3 is TGCAGTGCTCCGACAGGCGAGGGTGAAGCTTTCTTT.

This sequence joins TRBV20-1 and TRBJ2-5; D tentatively reads TRBD1 or TRBD2 (7 bases each). CDR3 length: 14 residues. Germline assignment: CDR1 DFQATT and CDR2 SNEGSKA (reference sequence). V lost 5 bases and J lost 3, with 16 bases in between. CDR3 in DNA: TGCAGTGCTCAGGGGGACTATTCTAAAGAGACCCAGTACTTC. Protein: CSAQGDYSKETQYF.

The chain recombines TRBV5-1 with TRBJ1-2, with D possibly matching TRBD1 (5 bases). Germline V gene data show CDR1 as SGHRS and CDR2 as YFSETQ. The CDR3 extends over 14 amino acids. The V end lost 0 bases, the J end lost 6 bases, and 12 bases lay between the germline ends. CDR3 sequence reads: CASSLGTSGHGYTF. The DNA of the CDR3 is TGCGCCAGCAGCTTGGGGACAAGCGGGCATGGCTACACCTTC.

The chain couples TRBV9 to TRBJ2-5; 7 bases align to TRBD1. The CDR3 sequence is 13 residues long. Trimming took 2 bases from V and 9 from J; bases not matched to a gene: 7. The germline CDR1 and CDR2 sequences are SGDLS and YYNGEE. CDR3 nucleotides: TGTGCCAGCAGCGTCGACAGGGATTTTCCCCAGTACTTC. This codes for CASSVDRDFPQYF.

The sample holds a few counts of this clonotype. The chain carries TRBV27 and TRBJ2-7, with TRBD2 as a possible D gene (5 bases). Germline loops: CDR1 MNHEY, CDR2 SMNVEV (reference sequence). V lost 5 bases and J lost 0, with 17 bases in between. This CDR3 spans 16 amino acids. The CDR3 is CASSPPRGRISYEQYF. The CDR3 nucleotides are TGTGCCAGCAGTCCCCCTCGAGGGAGAATCTCCTACGAGCAGTACTTC.

The chain couples TRBV7-2 to TRBJ2-6; 7 nucleotides align to TRBD1. Germline assignment: CDR1 SGHTA and CDR2 FQGNSA. This CDR3 comprises 16 residues. Trimming at V came to 8 bases and at J to 1 base, leaving 8 bases not matched to a gene. CDR3 in DNA: TGTGCCAGCGGAGACAGGGTCCTTTCTGGGGCCAACGTCCTGACTTTC. Amino acid sequence: CASGDRVLSGANVLTF. The entire variable domain, with the rest obtained from reference TRBV7-2 and TRBJ2-6, is as follows: GAGVSQSPSNKVTEKGKDVELRCDPISGHTALYWYRQSLGQGLEFLIYFQGNSAPDKSGLPSDRFSAERTGGSVSTLTIQRTQQEDSAVYLCASGDRVLSGANVLTFGAGSRLTVL.

This rearrangement joins TRBV20-1 to TRBJ1-1, with a weak D call TRBD1 (5 bases). Trimming removed 7 bases at V and 5 bases at J, with 14 bases between. This CDR3 comprises 12 residues. Germline CDR1 is DFQATT and CDR2 is SNEGSKA (reference sequence). In nucleotides, the CDR3 is TGCAGTGTCCAGGGTTCGGGGACTGAAGCTTTCTTT. Its protein product is CSVQGSGTEAFF.

The rearrangement joins TRBV29-1 to TRBJ2-7; 8 nucleotides align to TRBD2. V lost 6 bases and J lost 2; bases outside the gene matches: 6. CDR1 and CDR2 (germline): SQVTM, ANQGSEA. The CDR3 spans 13 residues. CDR3 nucleotide sequence: TGCAGCGTCGGACTAGCTCCGGCCTACGAGCAGTACTTC. Translating it yields CSVGLAPAYEQYF.

The CDR3 DNA reads TGTGCCAGCTGGGGGAAGGGGCAAAGGGAGACCCAGTACTTC. Protein product: CASWGKGQRETQYF. The chain joins TRBV5-6 to TRBJ2-5; tentatively, D is TRBD1 or TRBD2 (5 bases each). This CDR3 is 14 amino acids long. Germline CDR1 SGHDT, CDR2 YYEEEE. The germline V and J ends were trimmed by 7 bases and 5 bases, with 18 bases remaining between them. The complete variable domain, with remaining parts taken from reference TRBV5-6 and TRBJ2-5, reads DAGVTQSPTHLIKTRGQQVTLRCSPKSGHDTVSWYQQALGQGPQFIFQYYEEEERQRGNFPDRFSGHQFPNYSSELNVNALLLGDSALYLCASWGKGQRETQYFGPGTRLLVL.

The genes are TRBV12-3 or TRBV12-4 and TRBJ2-2; D remains unclear. V was clipped by 4 bases and J by 7 bases, with 4 bases between them. The CDR3 totals 11 residues. The CDR3 bases are TGTGCCAGCAGTTCGAACGGGGAGCTGTTTTTT. It codes for CASSSNGELFF.